This T cell receptor beta chain was retrieved from a study of cytomegalovirus exposure and HLA in healthy donors. The CDR3 sequence is 18 residues long. Germline loops: CDR1 LNHDA, CDR2 SQIVND (reference sequence). V lost 4 bases to trimming and J lost 6 bases; unmatched junction nucleotides: 17. The donors were members of the approximately 120-subject validation cohort (separate from the approximately 670-subject first cohort). The study's findings and limits: Subsequent analysis showed first-cohort TCR clusters tending to co-occur in 120 validation repertoires. The authors listed around 150 TCR beta chains as cytomegalovirus-associated. Many donors shared some public TCRs, even though most TCR sequences were rare.

Profiled with immunoSEQ multiplex PCR; TCRdb holds only in-frame clones, not every one. The sample lists 150,000 to 180,000 clones; about 88% were seen once. In regard to this clone: Its antigen remains unidentified.

The chain couples TRBV19 to TRBJ1-5; 8 nucleotides agree with TRBD1. The sequencing sample was made of PBMCs. The TCR was taken from a man aged 18 to 30 in good health and CMV-seropositive. The CDR3 is CASSNYGGAGGMGQPQHF. The CDR3 DNA sequence: TGTGCCAGTAGTAACTACGGCGGGGCAGGGGGCATGGGTCAGCCCCAGCATTTT.